This TCR beta chain originates from a study of T cells in localized non-small cell lung cancer. Study-wide findings and caveats: Greater blood T cell density accompanied longer overall survival.

Points on this clone: The antigen remains undetermined.

Method: immunoSEQ multiplex PCR; TCRdb's copy keeps in-frame clones and lacks some. The sample includes just under 30,000 clones, 80% to 90% of them seen just once. Trimming removed 7 bases at V and 8 bases at J, with 11 bases between. There are 12 residues in the CDR3. CDR1 is MNHNY, CDR2 SVGAGI, per germline (reference sequence). The sample in question was peripheral blood, obtained before any cancer treatment. The TCR was taken from a woman aged 40-69 years with stage I lung adenocarcinoma. The chain joins TRBV6-6 to TRBJ1-4, with D hard to call. This chain's CDR3 is CASTQAQEKLFF. CDR3 bases: TGTGCCAGCACCCAAGCCCAAGAAAAACTGTTTTTT.